Listed here are 23 T cell receptor beta chains from one sample, sequenced in a study of CD8 T cells in ankylosing spondylitis. TCRdb re-derived calls from the 5' RACE reads in MiXCR, one entry per CDR3 protein. The sample holds 130,000 or so distinct CDR3 sequences, 6.5% to 9% seen once. Sequences were obtained from blood, either unsorted or a sorted T cell fraction (not recorded which). These receptors were obtained from a male donor with ankylosing spondylitis or in good health (not recorded which).

At least ten counts were recorded for this clonotype. V and J are TRBV12-3 or TRBV12-4 and TRBJ1-1; 8 bases map to TRBD1. CDR3 size: 13 residues. The junction had 0 bases not matched to a gene; V was cut back by 5 bases and J by 1 base. The CDR3 DNA reads as TGTGCCAGCAGTGGACAGGGGAACACTGAAGCTTTCTTT. Encoded protein: CASSGQGNTEAFF.

Many counts were recorded for this clonotype. V and J are TRBV18 and TRBJ2-5; D is unclear. The CDR3 spans 13 residues. In germline, CDR1 is KGHSH, CDR2 LQKENI. V lost 0 bases and J 3 bases, leaving 5 bases between the germline ends. The CDR3 sequence: CASSPPLEETQYF. The CDR3 DNA is TGTGCCAGCTCACCACCTTTGGAAGAGACCCAGTACTTC.

There are many counts of this clonotype. CDR3: CSVDMGQALHGYTF. The DNA for the CDR3 is TGCAGCGTTGATATGGGACAGGCACTTCACGGCTACACCTTC. The chain joins TRBV29-1 to TRBJ1-2; 8 bases are a match to TRBD1. Trimming at V came to 3 bases and at J to 8 bases, leaving 11 bases not matched to a gene. The CDR3 contains 14 residues. Germline CDR1 is SQVTM and CDR2 is ANQGSEA.

This clonotype was counted many times. V gene TRBV7-2 combines with J gene TRBJ2-5; D unclear. In germline, CDR1 is SGHTA, CDR2 FQGNSA. The V gene lost 5 bases and the J gene lost 5 bases, with 12 bases spanning the gap. The CDR3 has 13 amino acids. The CDR3 protein is CASSLLYRETQYF. Here the CDR3 DNA reads TGTGCCAGCAGCCTTCTCTACCGGGAGACCCAGTACTTC.

This clonotype was counted at least ten times. The V gene is TRBV7-9, the J gene TRBJ2-5, with 13 bases fitting TRBD2. Germline loops: CDR1 SEHNR, CDR2 FQNEAQ (reference sequence). Unmatched junction bases numbered 9, after V lost 5 bases and J lost 3 bases. The CDR3 runs 17 residues. DNA of the CDR3: TGTGCCAGCAGCCAACTCACCGGACTAGCGGGAGAAGAGACCCAGTACTTC. Protein: CASSQLTGLAGEETQYF.

Ten or more counts support this clonotype. The chain uses TRBV3-1 and TRBJ1-6; D is unclear. Germline CDR1 and CDR2: LGHDT and YNNKEL (reference sequence). This CDR3 spans 12 amino acids. V gave up 4 bases and J gave up 7 bases, with 5 bases separating them. The DNA of the CDR3 is TGTGCCAGCAGCCTCAGGAATTCACCCCTCCACTTT. Translating it yields CASSLRNSPLHF.

This clonotype occurred many times. The CDR3 nucleotides read TGTGCCAGCAGTTTATTTGCAGGAGCTGAAGCTTTCTTT. It is translated as CASSLFAGAEAFF. The chain links TRBV12-3 or TRBV12-4 to TRBJ1-1; D remains unclear. V was cut by 2 bases and J by 6 bases, with 10 bases left in between. CDR3 size: 13 residues.

DNA of the CDR3: TGTGCCAGCAGCTACCGACTAGCGCGGGAGGAGACCCAGTACTTC. Its protein is CASSYRLAREETQYF. This chain links TRBV5-4 with TRBJ2-5; 8 bases fit TRBD2. Germline V CDR1 and CDR2: SGHNT, YYREEE (reference sequence). After removal of 3 bases from V and 5 bases from J, the junction contained 9 bases not matched to a gene. The CDR3 is 15 amino acids.

Many counts were recorded for this clonotype. The rearrangement joins TRBV5-1 to TRBJ1-1; D uncertain. The V gene's germline CDR1 is SGHRS and CDR2 YFSETQ. The V gene lost 0 bases and the J gene lost 4 bases, with 13 bases spanning the gap. The CDR3 is made up of 15 amino acids. The CDR3 DNA follows: TGCGCCAGCAGCTTGGATGCGGGCTTCGGCACTGAAGCTTTCTTT. Amino acid sequence: CASSLDAGFGTEAFF. Filled out from reference TRBV5-1 and TRBJ1-1, the complete variable domain reads KAGVTQTPRYLIKTRGQQVTLSCSPISGHRSVSWYQQTPGQGLQFLFEYFSETQRNKGNFPGRFSGRQFSNSRSEMNVSTLELGDSALYLCASSLDAGFGTEAFFGQGTRLTVV.

This clonotype was detected many times. The V and J genes are TRBV20-1 and TRBJ2-3; D could derive from TRBD1 or TRBD2 (6 bases each). Looked up from germline, CDR1 is DFQATT and CDR2 is SNEGSKA (reference sequence). Trimming stripped 5 bases from V and 2 bases from J, with 17 bases between. The CDR3 is 15 amino acids. CDR3 amino acids: CSAVPRTGATDTQYF. For the CDR3, the DNA is TGCAGTGCTGTACCTCGGACGGGGGCCACAGATACGCAGTATTTT.

This clonotype was detected many times. The chain recombines TRBV5-1 with TRBJ1-2; 11 bases match TRBD1. The CDR3 has 16 amino acids. V shed 4 bases, J shed 4 bases, and the junction held 9 bases outside the gene matches. Germline V lookup: CDR1 SGHRS, CDR2 YFSETQ. This CDR3 reads CASSPSGTGGGYGYTF. The CDR3 nucleotides are TGCGCCAGCAGCCCCTCCGGGACAGGGGGTGGCTATGGCTACACCTTC.

Many counts were recorded for this clonotype. The chain links TRBV29-1 to TRBJ2-1, with a possible D match to TRBD2 (6 bases). V was trimmed by 6 bases and J by 9 bases, leaving 21 bases between them. Germline V gene sequence: CDR1 SQVTM, CDR2 ANQGSEA. This CDR3 spans 14 amino acids. The CDR3 nucleotides are TGCAGCGTCCGCGGGGACTTAGTTAGGACTGAGCAGTTCTTC. It translates to CSVRGDLVRTEQFF.

The V gene is TRBV7-2, the J gene TRBJ2-1, with D hard to call. The CDR3 is made up of 14 amino acids. Deletions cut 5 bases from V and 7 bases from J, with 15 bases between. The germline V gene has CDR1 SGHTA and CDR2 FQGNSA. The CDR3 DNA reads TGTGCCAGCAGCCCCAATTCGAGAATTAATGAGCAGTTCTTC. Its translation is CASSPNSRINEQFF.

This clonotype was recorded at least ten times. The chain is built from TRBV6-1 and TRBJ2-5, with TRBD2 matching over 7 bases. V shed 3 bases, J shed 3 bases, and the junction held 7 bases outside the gene matches. This CDR3 region has 15 residues. Germline lookup yields CDR1 MNHNS and CDR2 SASEGT. This chain's CDR3 is CASSDPKRGKETQYF. CDR3 bases: TGTGCCAGCAGTGATCCCAAGCGGGGTAAAGAGACCCAGTACTTC.

For this clonotype: A much more abundant neighbour one base away suggests this may be a read error. The genes are TRBV7-2 and TRBJ1-2, with D perhaps matching TRBD1 (5 bases). There are 14 residues in the CDR3. Germline CDR1 and CDR2: SGHTA and FQGNSA. The CDR3 region is CARSPVRADYGYTF. The CDR3 DNA reads TGTGCCCGCAGCCCTGTCAGGGCCGACTATGGCTACACCTTC.

In its sample, this clonotype was seen many times. The J gene is TRBJ2-5, the V gene TRBV20-1; TRBD1 aligns across 9 bases. The CDR3 is 12 amino acids. V dropped 5 bases and J dropped 2; count of bases not matched to a gene: 0. The V gene's germline CDR1 is DFQATT and CDR2 SNEGSKA (reference sequence). The CDR3 DNA reads TGCAGTGCTGACAGGGGGCAAGAGACCCAGTACTTC. Residues: CSADRGQETQYF.

In the case of this clonotype: Compared with germline, one end of the junction differs, possibly owing to a read error. The rearrangement links TRBV11-1 to TRBJ2-3, with a possible D match to TRBD1 (7 bases). The CDR3 runs 21 residues. CDR1 SGHAT and CDR2 FQDESV come from the germline V gene (reference sequence). The CDR3 reads CASSVRRGTEAPLTSTDTQCF. The DNA of the CDR3 is TGTGCCAGCAGCGTCCGCAGGGGGACGGAGGCACCGCTAACTAGCACAGATACGCAGTGTTTT.

This clonotype showed up many times. The chain recombines TRBV30 with TRBJ1-5; D call uncertain. Germline V gene sequence: CDR1 GTSNPN, CDR2 SVGIG (reference sequence). The CDR3 covers 12 residues. V was clipped by 1 base and J by 6 bases, with 7 bases between them. This CDR3 is CAWSAGLQPQHF. CDR3 DNA sequence: TGTGCCTGGAGTGCAGGACTTCAGCCCCAGCATTTT. Full variable domain (missing parts from reference TRBV30 and TRBJ1-5): SQTIHQWPATLVQPVGSPLSLECTVEGTSNPNLYWYRQAAGRGLQLLFYSVGIGQISSEVPQNLSASRPQDRQFILSSKKLLLSDSGFYLCAWSAGLQPQHFGDGTRLSIL.

The rearrangement joins TRBV28 to TRBJ2-5; no firm D call. Germline V CDR1 and CDR2: MDHEN, SYDVKM. Trimming took 1 base from V and 4 from J, leaving 13 bases between them. The CDR3 runs to 15 residues. The CDR3 DNA reads TGTGCCAGCAGTTTATCGTTTGGGGTAGGAGAGACCCAGTACTTC. Its translation is CASSLSFGVGETQYF.

The chain is built from TRBV5-1 and TRBJ2-2, with a possible D match to TRBD2 (6 bases). Germline V gene lookup returns CDR1 SGHRS and CDR2 YFSETQ. The CDR3 spans 15 residues. V lost 2 bases and J 1 base, leaving 9 bases between the germline ends. The CDR3 DNA reads as TGCGCCAGCAGCTTCGCGGGGAAGAACACCGGGGAGCTGTTTTTT. Translated: CASSFAGKNTGELFF.

This clonotype came up many times. Here the CDR3 DNA reads TGCAGTGCTATCCCCGACACCGGGGAGCTGTTTTTT. Translating it yields CSAIPDTGELFF. The chain uses TRBV20-1 and TRBJ2-2; D is unresolved. Germline-derived CDR1 and CDR2 are DFQATT and SNEGSKA (reference sequence). The CDR3 loop spans 12 amino acids. The V end lost 4 bases, the J end lost 3 bases, and 6 bases lay between the germline ends.

The sample holds a few counts of this clonotype. The chain has TRBV7-9 and TRBJ2-5; D gene uncertain. Germline CDR1 reads SEHNR; CDR2 reads FQNEAQ (reference sequence). This CDR3 is built from 13 residues. V was shortened by 0 bases and J by 4 bases, with 6 bases between the two germline ends. CDR3 nucleotide sequence: TGTGCCAGCAGCTTAGCGTGGGGAGAGACCCAGTACTTC. Its translation: CASSLAWGETQYF.

This clonotype came up many times. V gene TRBV20-1 combines with J gene TRBJ2-2, with 9 positions matching TRBD2. Trimming removed 6 bases from V and 3 bases from J; junction bases left unmatched: 5. CDR1 is DFQATT and CDR2 is SNEGSKA in the germline V gene (reference sequence). CDR3 length equals 14 residues. As DNA, the CDR3 is TGCAGTGCACTAGCGGGTGCCTACACCGGGGAGCTGTTTTTT. Residues: CSALAGAYTGELFF.